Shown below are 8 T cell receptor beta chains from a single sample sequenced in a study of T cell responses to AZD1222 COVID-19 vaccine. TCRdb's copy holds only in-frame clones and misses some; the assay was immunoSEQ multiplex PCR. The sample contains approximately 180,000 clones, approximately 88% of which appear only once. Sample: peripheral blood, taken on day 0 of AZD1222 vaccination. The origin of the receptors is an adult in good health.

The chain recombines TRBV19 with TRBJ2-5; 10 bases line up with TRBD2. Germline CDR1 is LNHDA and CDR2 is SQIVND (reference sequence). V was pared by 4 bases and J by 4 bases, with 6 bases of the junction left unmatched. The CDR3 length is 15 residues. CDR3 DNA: TGTGCCAGTAGTACTCTAGCGGGAGCGGGAGAGACCCAGTACTTC. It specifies CASSTLAGAGETQYF.

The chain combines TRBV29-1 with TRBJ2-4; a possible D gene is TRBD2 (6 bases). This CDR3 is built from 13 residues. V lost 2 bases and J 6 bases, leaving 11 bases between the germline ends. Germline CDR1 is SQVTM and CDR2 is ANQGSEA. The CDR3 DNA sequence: TGCAGCGTTGAATCCGCGGGAACAAACATTCAGTACTTC. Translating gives CSVESAGTNIQYF.

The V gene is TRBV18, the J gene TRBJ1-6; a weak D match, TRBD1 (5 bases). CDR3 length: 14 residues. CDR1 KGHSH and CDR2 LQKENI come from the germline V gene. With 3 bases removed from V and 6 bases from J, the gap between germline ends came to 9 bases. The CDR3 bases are TGTGCCAGCTCACCCCGACAGATTAATTCACCCCTCCACTTT. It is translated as CASSPRQINSPLHF.

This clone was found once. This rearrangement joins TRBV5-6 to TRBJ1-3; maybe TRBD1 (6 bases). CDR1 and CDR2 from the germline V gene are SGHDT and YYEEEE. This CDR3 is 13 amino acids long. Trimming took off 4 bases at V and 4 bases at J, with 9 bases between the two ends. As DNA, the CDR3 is TGTGCCAGCAGCCACAGGGCGGGAAACACCATATATTTT. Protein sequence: CASSHRAGNTIYF.

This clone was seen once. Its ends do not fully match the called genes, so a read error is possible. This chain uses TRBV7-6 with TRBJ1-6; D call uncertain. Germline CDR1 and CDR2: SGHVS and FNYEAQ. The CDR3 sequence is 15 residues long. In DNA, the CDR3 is TGTGCCAGCAGCTTAGGAAGCTCCCATAATTCACCCCTCCACTTT. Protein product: CASSLGSSHNSPLHF. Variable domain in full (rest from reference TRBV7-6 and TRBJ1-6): GAGVSQSPRYKVTKRGQDVALRCDPISGHVSLYWYRQALGQGPEFLTYFNYEAQQDKSGLPNDRFSAERPEGSISTLTIQRTEQRDSAMYRCASSLGSSHNSPLHFGNGTRLTVT.

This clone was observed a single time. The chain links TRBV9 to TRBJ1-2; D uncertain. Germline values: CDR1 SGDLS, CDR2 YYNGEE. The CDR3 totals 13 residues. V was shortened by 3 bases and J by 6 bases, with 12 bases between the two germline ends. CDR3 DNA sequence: TGTGCCAGCAGCGACGCTACACCAGATGGCTACACCTTC. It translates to CASSDATPDGYTF.

CDR3 bases: TGTGCCAGCAGCTTTCAGGGGCTTAGCAATCAGCCCCAGCATTTT. It specifies CASSFQGLSNQPQHF. The chain has TRBV5-8 and TRBJ1-5; maybe TRBD1 (6 bases). Germline V gene lookup returns CDR1 SGHTS and CDR2 YDEGEE. Trimming removed 2 bases from V and 0 bases from J, with 9 bases in between. The CDR3 length is 15 residues. The entire variable domain, with the rest obtained from reference TRBV5-8 and TRBJ1-5, is as follows: EAGVTQSPTHLIKTRGQQATLRCSPISGHTSVYWYQQALGLGLQFLLWYDEGEERNRGNFPPRFSGRQFPNYSSELNVNALELEDSALYLCASSFQGLSNQPQHFGDGTRLSIL.

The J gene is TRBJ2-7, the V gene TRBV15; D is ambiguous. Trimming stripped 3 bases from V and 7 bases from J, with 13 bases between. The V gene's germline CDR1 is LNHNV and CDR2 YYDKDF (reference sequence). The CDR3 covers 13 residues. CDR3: CATSRDRFEEQYF. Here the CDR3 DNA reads TGTGCCACCAGCAGGGATCGTTTCGAGGAGCAGTACTTC.